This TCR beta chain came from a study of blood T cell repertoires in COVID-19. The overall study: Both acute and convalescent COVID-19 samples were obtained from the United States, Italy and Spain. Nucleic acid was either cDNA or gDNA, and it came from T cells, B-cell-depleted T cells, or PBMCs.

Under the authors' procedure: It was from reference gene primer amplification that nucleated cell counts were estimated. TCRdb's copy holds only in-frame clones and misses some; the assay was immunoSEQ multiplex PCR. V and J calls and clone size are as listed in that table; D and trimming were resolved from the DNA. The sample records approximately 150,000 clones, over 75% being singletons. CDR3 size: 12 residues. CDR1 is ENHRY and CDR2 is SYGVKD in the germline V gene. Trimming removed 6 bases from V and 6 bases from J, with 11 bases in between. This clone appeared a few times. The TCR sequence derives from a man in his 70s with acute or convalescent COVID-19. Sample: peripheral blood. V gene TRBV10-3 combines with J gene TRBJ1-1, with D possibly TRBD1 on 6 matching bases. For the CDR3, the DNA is TGTGCCATCAGCCCAGGGGTCTCTGAAGCTTTCTTT. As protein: CAISPGVSEAFF.